The rows below give T cell receptor beta chains drawn from one sample of a study of blood T cell repertoires in COVID-19. The repertoire was sequenced with immunoSEQ multiplex PCR; TCRdb's copy has only in-frame clones and lacks some. The sample has over 400,000 clones, 70% to 90% seen once. Input material: peripheral blood. The receptor source for this set is a woman aged 50 to 60 with COVID-19, enrolled during active disease. Both conserved end residues are trimmed from each CDR3.

v_call: TRBV2; j_call: TRBJ1-5; cdr3_aa: ASSIQGPGHSNQPQH
v_call: TRBV30; j_call: TRBJ1-2; cdr3_aa: AWRVRAGDYGYT
v_call: TRBV2; j_call: TRBJ1-4; cdr3_aa: ASSEAHSGTGIEKLF
v_call: TRBV19; j_call: TRBJ2-7; cdr3_aa: ASSSNRDTYEQY
v_call: TRBV6-1; j_call: TRBJ2-2; cdr3_aa: ASSELGGFNTGELF
v_call: TRBV5-1; j_call: TRBJ2-3; cdr3_aa: ASSGGTEFPDTQY
v_call: TRBV21-1; j_call: TRBJ1-2; cdr3_aa: ASSTPYRSYGYT
v_call: TRBV18; j_call: TRBJ1-2; cdr3_aa: ASSSSSGYT
v_call: TRBV2; j_call: TRBJ1-3; cdr3_aa: ASSEGTGVLVPGGNTIY
v_call: TRBV7-3; j_call: TRBJ2-1; cdr3_aa: ASSRRGGADYNEQF
v_call: TRBV5-4; j_call: TRBJ2-5; cdr3_aa: ASSREETQY
v_call: TRBV7-9; j_call: TRBJ1-4; cdr3_aa: ASSLGAEKLF
v_call: TRBV6-5; j_call: TRBJ2-7; cdr3_aa: ASSPLGGDEQY
v_call: TRBV2; j_call: TRBJ2-1; cdr3_aa: ASSEGASGGLGDEQF
v_call: TRBV24-1; j_call: TRBJ2-2; cdr3_aa: ATSDPPGSGGSTGELF
v_call: TRBV7-2; j_call: TRBJ1-4; cdr3_aa: ASSPGQIATNEKLF
v_call: TRBV7-2; j_call: TRBJ2-5; cdr3_aa: ASSFQAGGQETQY
v_call: TRBV30; j_call: TRBJ1-4; cdr3_aa: AWRDIPEEKLF
v_call: TRBV12-3/TRBV12-4; j_call: TRBJ1-1; cdr3_aa: ASSWGLNTEAF
v_call: TRBV28; j_call: TRBJ2-1; cdr3_aa: ASSLPGEQF
v_call: TRBV5-1; j_call: TRBJ1-1; cdr3_aa: ASSFPAGTGGDLGTEAF
v_call: TRBV19; j_call: TRBJ2-5; cdr3_aa: ASSIWAGQETQY
v_call: TRBV27; j_call: TRBJ2-2; cdr3_aa: ASGLTTGELF
v_call: TRBV11-2; j_call: TRBJ2-3; cdr3_aa: ASSFVRGGDTQY
v_call: TRBV5-6; j_call: TRBJ1-1; cdr3_aa: ASSGGQGPNTEAF
v_call: TRBV7-6; j_call: TRBJ2-3; cdr3_aa: ASSSVRWGGTDTQY
v_call: TRBV6-6; j_call: TRBJ1-5; cdr3_aa: ASSYEGTSGGQPQH
v_call: TRBV4-1; j_call: TRBJ1-2; cdr3_aa: ASSQDPGVDGYT
v_call: TRBV9; j_call: TRBJ2-5; cdr3_aa: ASSVHSGVETQY
v_call: TRBV19; j_call: TRBJ2-3; cdr3_aa: ASSPSGSTDTQY
v_call: TRBV5-1; j_call: TRBJ2-7; cdr3_aa: ASSLLGGTYEQY
v_call: TRBV19; j_call: TRBJ1-6; cdr3_aa: ASNPGGSSPLH
v_call: TRBV7-3; j_call: TRBJ2-1; cdr3_aa: ASSLIAGGVAEQF
v_call: TRBV25-1; j_call: TRBJ2-2; cdr3_aa: ASSDRVYTNTGELF
v_call: TRBV27; j_call: TRBJ1-2; cdr3_aa: ASSDLDRGRKDYGYT
v_call: TRBV7-9; j_call: TRBJ1-1; cdr3_aa: ASSREGIYTEAF
v_call: TRBV12-3/TRBV12-4; j_call: TRBJ1-3; cdr3_aa: ASSFSSGNTIY
v_call: TRBV7-9; j_call: TRBJ1-3; cdr3_aa: ASSPGGNTIY